This TCR beta chain was documented in a study of T-cell reconstitution after alpha-beta-depleted transplantation in children. Points from the study as a whole: After one year, T-cell counts and TCRbeta diversity mostly came from new T cells. By about two months after transplant, alpha-beta T cells reportedly arose from several hundred graft clones that had expanded.

Construction of the TCRbeta library involved unique molecular identifiers. TCRdb processed the PCR reads anew with MiXCR; each CDR3 protein has one entry. Of about 500,000 distinct CDR3 sequences in the sample, roughly 10% are singletons; the top ten hold approximately 15%. On this clonotype: The target antigen is unknown.

Trimming left V 4 bases short and J 0 bases short, with 13 bases between. Looked up from germline, CDR1 is SQVTM and CDR2 is ANQGSEA. The CDR3 is 15 residues long. The input for sequencing was PBMCs, mostly from graft donor cells, taken 180 days after TCRalphabeta/CD19-depleted stem cell transplant. This chain connects TRBV29-1 to TRBJ2-1; D remains unclear. The clonotype comes from a female patient aged 2-15 years who had a stem cell transplant for aplastic anemia, so the T cells may come from the graft donor. The CDR3 DNA sequence: TGCAGCGTTGTGTCGATCGCAATCTCCTACAATGAGCAGTTCTTC. Translation: CSVVSIAISYNEQFF.